The 24 T cell receptor beta chains listed next were all sequenced from one sample in a study of shared clonotypes between healthy human individuals (dated by TCRdb to 2020 to 2021). CD8 naive samples were CD45RO-negative cells positively selected for CCR7, giving a CD45RA+CCR7+ population that excluded TemRA cells. The library relied on the immunoSEQ multiplex PCR assay. This immuneACCESS table, as held by TCRdb, lists in-frame sequences with V and J called but not all clones. Of the missing ones, under half trace to an unresolved V gene in checked studies; the others have no known cause. This sample gives approximately 810,000 clones in total; 90% to 95% of them show up just once. Under 30% of the sample lies in the top ten. Sequencing input: naive CD8+ T cells sorted from blood. This sample's cell subset or site label indicates: CD45RA+CCR7+. These receptors all stem from a man under 40 in good health.

The gene calls are TRBV27 and TRBJ2-1; TRBD2 might be the D (6 bases). V was shortened by 5 bases and J by 3 bases, with 17 bases between the two germline ends. The CDR3 sequence is 16 residues long. CDR1 and CDR2 from the germline V gene are MNHEY and SMNVEV (reference sequence). The CDR3 DNA reads as TGTGCCAGCAGTCCCAGCCAGGTCGGGAGCTACAATGAGCAGTTCTTC. It encodes CASSPSQVGSYNEQFF.

The chain recombines TRBV7-8 with TRBJ1-3; D gene uncertain. The V end lost 5 bases, the J end lost 0 bases, and 20 bases lay between the germline ends. In germline, CDR1 is SGHVS, CDR2 FQNEAQ. CDR3 length: 18 amino acids. The CDR3 loop reads CASSQSLQYSHSGNTIYF. In DNA, the CDR3 is TGTGCCAGCAGCCAATCCCTGCAGTACAGCCACTCTGGAAACACCATATATTTT.

The J gene is TRBJ2-1, the V gene TRBV15; 8 bases match TRBD1. The trim removed 7 bases at V and 6 bases at J, leaving 8 bases unmatched. This CDR3 is built from 14 residues. The germline CDR1 and CDR2 sequences are LNHNV and YYDKDF (reference sequence). CDR3 region: CATKDRDYPNEQFF. The CDR3 DNA reads as TGTGCCACCAAGGACAGGGATTACCCCAATGAGCAGTTCTTC. The full variable domain, with the rest looked up from reference TRBV15 and TRBJ2-1, is DAMVIQNPRYQVTQFGKPVTLSCSQTLNHNVMYWYQQKSSQAPKLLFHYYDKDFNNEADTPDNFQSRRPNTSFCFLDIRSPGLGDTAMYLCATKDRDYPNEQFFGPGTRLTVL.

The chain carries TRBV27 and TRBJ2-1; 7 bases match TRBD1. This CDR3 spans 15 amino acids. The V gene end was trimmed by 6 bases and the J gene end by 2 bases; junction bases not matched to a gene: 7. The germline V gene has CDR1 MNHEY and CDR2 SMNVEV (reference sequence). CDR3 DNA sequence: TGTGCCAGCAGGAAGAAACAGGGGCCCTACAATGAGCAGTTCTTC. This sequence encodes CASRKKQGPYNEQFF.

The chain has TRBV7-9 and TRBJ2-7; TRBD2 agrees at 9 bases. From germline, CDR1 is SEHNR and CDR2 FQNEAQ (reference sequence). The CDR3 covers 16 residues. After removal of 5 bases from V and 6 bases from J, the junction contained 14 bases not matched to a gene. CDR3 amino acids: CASSPAGGRAPTEQYF. DNA of the CDR3: TGTGCCAGCAGCCCCGCCGGCGGGAGGGCCCCTACCGAGCAGTACTTC. Full variable domain (rest looked up from reference TRBV7-9 and TRBJ2-7): DTGVSQNPRHKITKRGQNVTFRCDPISEHNRLYWYRQTLGQGPEFLTYFQNEAQLEKSRLLSDRFSAERPKGSFSTLEIQRTEQGDSAMYLCASSPAGGRAPTEQYFGPGTRLTVT.

Details on this clone: The same CDR3 also results from other DNA sequences found in this sample. The chain uses TRBV27 and TRBJ2-3, with unresolved D. Germline V lookup: CDR1 MNHEY, CDR2 SMNVEV (reference sequence). This CDR3 contains 14 residues. Trimming cost V 2 bases and J 1 base, with 7 bases left between them. CDR3 in DNA: TGTGCCAGCAGTTTAATCCAAGGCACAGATACGCAGTATTTT. Encoded protein: CASSLIQGTDTQYF.

To note about this clone: Additional DNA sequences in this sample encode the identical CDR3. This sequence joins TRBV7-9 and TRBJ2-7; D is ambiguous. Trimming removed 1 base at V and 2 bases at J, with 6 bases between. The CDR3 length is 13 residues. Germline V gene sequence: CDR1 SEHNR, CDR2 FQNEAQ (reference sequence). The CDR3 sequence is CASSLGATYEQYF. In nucleotides, the CDR3 is TGTGCCAGCAGCTTAGGGGCCACCTACGAGCAGTACTTC.

This clone was recorded once. This chain joins TRBV6-5 and TRBJ2-5; D ambiguous. V was trimmed by 4 bases and J by 2 bases, leaving 5 bases between them. Germline V gives CDR1 MNHEY, CDR2 SVGAGI. CDR3 length: 12 residues. The CDR3 coding sequence is TGTGCCAGCAGTTCCCCGCAAGAGACCCAGTACTTC. Translation gives CASSSPQETQYF.

The genes are TRBV15 and TRBJ1-1; D unresolved. CDR3 length: 16 amino acids. Trimming pared 0 bases from V and 1 base from J, leaving 12 bases between. The germline V gene has CDR1 LNHNV and CDR2 YYDKDF (reference sequence). This CDR3 reads CATSRDRVQANTEAFF. CDR3 DNA: TGTGCCACCAGCAGAGATAGGGTCCAAGCGAACACTGAAGCTTTCTTT.

The chain carries TRBV4-1 and TRBJ2-1; 8 positions match TRBD2. CDR1 is MGHRA, CDR2 YSYEKL, per germline. The V gene end was trimmed by 1 base and the J gene end by 4 bases; junction bases not matched to a gene: 3. The CDR3 consists of 15 residues. The CDR3 reads CASSQVGGRYNEQFF. In nucleotides, the CDR3 is TGCGCCAGCAGCCAAGTCGGCGGGAGGTACAATGAGCAGTTCTTC.

The chain uses TRBV7-9 and TRBJ2-3, with 7 bases matching TRBD1. The ends lost 5 bases at V and 4 bases at J; junction bases unmatched: 12. Germline V gene lookup returns CDR1 SEHNR and CDR2 FQNEAQ (reference sequence). The CDR3 is 16 residues long. The CDR3 DNA reads TGTGCCAGCAGCACTCCGGGACAGTTCATACCAGATACGCAGTATTTT. It codes for CASSTPGQFIPDTQYF.

The chain couples TRBV10-1 to TRBJ2-7, with 8 bases aligning to TRBD1. Germline values: CDR1 WNHNN, CDR2 SYGVQD (reference sequence). The CDR3 sequence is 14 residues long. The J segment lost 1 base and the V segment lost 6 bases, leaving 5 bases of the junction unmatched. CDR3 DNA: TGCGCCAGCAGCGCCGGGACAGGATCCTACGAGCAGTACTTC. It is translated as CASSAGTGSYEQYF.

The sample holds a few counts of this clone. The rearrangement uses TRBV28 and TRBJ2-3; tentatively, D is TRBD1 (6 bases). V was trimmed by 5 bases and J by 10 bases, leaving 22 bases between them. The length of the CDR3 is 15 residues. Germline V gene lookup returns CDR1 MDHEN and CDR2 SYDVKM. CDR3 sequence reads: CASSNPTIPGDPQYF. CDR3 nucleotide sequence: TGTGCCAGCAGTAACCCGACTATCCCAGGGGATCCGCAGTATTTT. The full variable domain, with the rest looked up from reference TRBV28 and TRBJ2-3, is DVKVTQSSRYLVKRTGEKVFLECVQDMDHENMFWYRQDPGLGLRLIYFSYDVKMKEKGDIPEGYSVSREKKERFSLILESASTNQTSMYLCASSNPTIPGDPQYFGPGTRLTVL.

The chain employs TRBV2 and TRBJ2-3; no reliable D call. The CDR3 is made up of 16 amino acids. V was cut by 4 bases and J by 0 bases, with 14 bases left in between. Per the germline V gene, CDR1 is SNHLY and CDR2 is FYNNEI. CDR3 nucleotides: TGTGCCAGCAGTGTCGGAGCTACCCCTAGCACAGATACGCAGTATTTT. Its translation is CASSVGATPSTDTQYF.

This chain connects TRBV2 to TRBJ2-1; D gene unclear. CDR1 is SNHLY, CDR2 FYNNEI, per germline. The germline V and J ends were trimmed by 4 bases and 8 bases, with 12 bases remaining between them. This CDR3 region has 13 residues. This CDR3 reads CASSAINQDEQFF. The CDR3 DNA follows: TGTGCCAGCAGTGCCATTAACCAGGATGAGCAGTTCTTC.

This clone was counted a single time. V is TRBV7-8 and J is TRBJ2-7, with 7 bases that match TRBD2. The V gene end was trimmed by 3 bases and the J gene end by 4 bases; junction bases not matched to a gene: 6. Germline V CDR1 and CDR2: SGHVS, FQNEAQ. CDR3 length equals 14 residues. As DNA, the CDR3 is TGTGCCAGCAGCTTCGGCGGGAGTGGATACGAGCAGTACTTC. Amino acid sequence: CASSFGGSGYEQYF.

The V and J genes are TRBV5-4 and TRBJ2-1; unclear D gene. The germline V gene encodes CDR1 SGHNT and CDR2 YYREEE (reference sequence). This CDR3 comprises 14 residues. The V end lost 5 bases, the J end lost 6 bases, and 15 bases lay between the germline ends. The CDR3 sequence is CASSPDIDFNEQFF. CDR3 sequence (DNA): TGTGCCAGCAGTCCCGACATCGACTTCAATGAGCAGTTCTTC.

The V gene is TRBV27, the J gene TRBJ2-7; D possibly corresponds to TRBD2 (6 bases). The germline gives CDR1 MNHEY, CDR2 SMNVEV (reference sequence). This CDR3 region has 13 residues. The V end lost 5 bases, the J end lost 2 bases, and 10 bases lay between the germline ends. This CDR3 is CASSNSGPYEQYF. DNA for the CDR3: TGTGCCAGCAGTAATAGCGGACCCTACGAGCAGTACTTC.

V gene TRBV4-3 combines with J gene TRBJ2-3; 9 bases fit TRBD1. The junction had 10 bases not matched to a gene; V was cut back by 1 base and J by 5 bases. The CDR3 length is 17 residues. CDR1 is LGHNA and CDR2 is YSLEER in the germline V gene. Here the CDR3 DNA reads TGCGCCAGCAGCCAAGCCCTGGCGGGACAGGGAGAAGATACGCAGTATTTT. This gives the protein CASSQALAGQGEDTQYF.

This rearrangement joins TRBV4-1 to TRBJ1-4; 9 bases fit TRBD1. Germline CDR1 and CDR2: MGHRA and YSYEKL. The CDR3 totals 16 residues. V dropped 2 bases and J dropped 7; count of bases not matched to a gene: 8. CDR3 loop: CASSQNSGTGSEKLFF. CDR3 nucleotide sequence: TGCGCCAGCAGCCAAAACTCCGGGACAGGGTCTGAAAAACTGTTTTTT.

The rearrangement uses TRBV4-1 and TRBJ2-7; D gene ambiguous. The length of the CDR3 is 16 residues. Between the trimmed V and J ends, which lost 0 bases and 1 base, there was a span of 13 bases. CDR1 and CDR2 (germline): MGHRA, YSYEKL. The CDR3 loop reads CASSQDIGRISYEQYF. Written as DNA, the CDR3 is TGCGCCAGCAGCCAAGATATTGGCAGGATATCCTACGAGCAGTACTTC.

The J gene is TRBJ1-4, the V gene TRBV28; D not resolved. CDR3 length equals 17 residues. The V gene lost 5 bases and the J gene lost 1 base, with 17 bases spanning the gap. Germline values: CDR1 MDHEN, CDR2 SYDVKM. CDR3 in DNA: TGTGCCAGCAGTGCCGCGAAGATGACGGAAACTAATGAAAAACTGTTTTTT. Translated, it gives CASSAAKMTETNEKLFF.

V is TRBV15 and J is TRBJ2-5, with D maybe TRBD2 (6 bases). V was trimmed by 0 bases and J by 2 bases, leaving 7 bases between them. Germline values: CDR1 LNHNV, CDR2 YYDKDF (reference sequence). This CDR3 spans 14 amino acids. The CDR3 reads CATSRDRGQETQYF. Written as DNA, the CDR3 is TGTGCCACCAGCAGAGATCGGGGGCAAGAGACCCAGTACTTC.

Regarding this clone: Other nucleotide sequences from this sample produce the same CDR3. The rearrangement links TRBV11-2 to TRBJ2-1; 8 bases line up with TRBD2. The CDR3 runs 15 residues. Germline lookup yields CDR1 SGHAT and CDR2 FQNNGV. Losses at the gene ends were 2 bases for V and 4 bases for J; bases not matched to a gene: 4. CDR3 bases: TGTGCCAGCAGCTTATTCAGCGGGGGATACAATGAGCAGTTCTTC. The encoded protein is CASSLFSGGYNEQFF.